This T cell receptor (beta chain) was recovered during a study of blood T cell repertoires in COVID-19. As for the study in general: Sample material is recorded as cDNA or gDNA derived from T cells, B-cell-depleted T cells, or PBMCs.

The CDR3 is made up of 14 amino acids. Trimming stripped 1 base from V and 5 bases from J, with 11 bases between. Germline CDR1 is SGHTA and CDR2 is FQGNSA. In the original analysis: Amplification of reference gene primers was used by the study to estimate nucleated cell counts. Clones were read by immunoSEQ multiplex PCR, and TCRdb kept only the in-frame ones, dropping some. The V and J calls and clone size come from that table; D and trimming were worked out from the DNA. The sample includes 30,000 to 40,000 clones, 80% to 95% of them seen just once. The origin of this receptor is a man older than 75 with acute or convalescent COVID-19. The specimen was peripheral blood. The rearrangement links TRBV7-2 to TRBJ1-1; D is ambiguous. The CDR3: CASSLVGGSTEAFF. In nucleotides, the CDR3 is TGTGCCAGCAGCTTAGTGGGTGGGAGTACTGAAGCTTTCTTT.